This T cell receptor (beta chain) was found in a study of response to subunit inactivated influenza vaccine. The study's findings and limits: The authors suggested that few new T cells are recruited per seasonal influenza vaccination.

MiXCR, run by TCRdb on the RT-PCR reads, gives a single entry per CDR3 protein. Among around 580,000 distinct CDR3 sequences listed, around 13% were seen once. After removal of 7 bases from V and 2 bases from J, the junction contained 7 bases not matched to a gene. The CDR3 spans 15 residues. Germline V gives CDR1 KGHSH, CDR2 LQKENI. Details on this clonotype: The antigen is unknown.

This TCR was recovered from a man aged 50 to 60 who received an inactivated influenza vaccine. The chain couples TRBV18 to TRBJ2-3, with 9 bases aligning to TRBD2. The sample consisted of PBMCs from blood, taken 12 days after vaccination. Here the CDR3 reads CASCEREVFTDTQYF. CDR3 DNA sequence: TGTGCCAGCTGCGAGCGGGAGGTCTTCACAGATACGCAGTATTTT.